This T cell receptor (beta chain) was identified in a study of blood T cell repertoires in COVID-19. Study information: T cells, B-cell-depleted T cells, or PBMCs supplied cDNA or gDNA.

In the authors' workflow: Nucleated cell counts were estimated from reference gene primer amplification. Profiled with immunoSEQ multiplex PCR; TCRdb holds only in-frame clones, not every one. V, J and clone size reflect that table, while D and trimming were determined from the DNA. The sample has more than 110,000 clones, over 60% seen once. Germline V gives CDR1 SGHTA, CDR2 FQGNSA. The CDR3 consists of 15 residues. V shed 0 bases and J shed 4 bases, with 9 bases lying between them. The sequenced sample consisted of peripheral blood. The rearrangement uses TRBV7-2 and TRBJ1-4, with D unclear. The TCR was taken from a woman aged 80 or over with active or convalescent COVID-19. The CDR3 DNA reads as TGTGCCAGCAGCTTAGCGCGAGGGCTTAATGAAAAACTGTTTTTT. This sequence encodes CASSLARGLNEKLFF.